These T cell receptor beta chains were read from a single sample in a study of blood T cell repertoires in COVID-19. Sequencing used immunoSEQ multiplex PCR; TCRdb keeps in-frame clones, though not all of them. This sample has 300,000 to 400,000 clones; around 80% occur once, and the top ten carry approximately 3%. Sequences were obtained from peripheral blood. These receptor sequences come from a man aged 30 to 45 with active or convalescent COVID-19. Each CDR3 is given with its conserved first and last residue. The D gene is left open where the match is weak. Clone size appears in some rows only: once, few, many, or a class for an expanded clone.

v_gene: TRBV6-2/TRBV6-3; d_gene: TRBD1; abundance: NA; len: 15; j_gene: TRBJ2-7; CDR3aa: CASSRPDRGIYEQYF; CDR3nt: TGTGCCAGCAGTCGACCGGACAGGGGGATCTACGAGCAGTACTTC
v_gene: TRBV5-1; d_gene: TRBD1; abundance: NA; len: 14; j_gene: TRBJ1-6; CDR3aa: CASSPWTGGSPLHF; CDR3nt: TGCGCCAGCAGCCCGTGGACAGGGGGCTCACCCCTCCACTTT
v_gene: TRBV5-8; d_gene: TRBD2; abundance: NA; len: 14; j_gene: TRBJ2-7; CDR3aa: CASSISGRSYEQYF; CDR3nt: TGTGCCAGCAGCATTAGCGGGAGATCCTACGAGCAGTACTTC
v_gene: TRBV7-8; d_gene: NA; abundance: NA; len: 14; j_gene: TRBJ2-1; CDR3aa: CASSLRVGRNEQFF; CDR3nt: TGTGCCAGCAGCTTGAGGGTAGGACGGAATGAGCAGTTCTTC
v_gene: TRBV4-2; d_gene: TRBD2; abundance: NA; len: 17; j_gene: TRBJ2-7; CDR3aa: CASSQGAISGRGGEQYF; CDR3nt: TGTGCCAGCAGCCAAGGCGCTATTAGCGGGAGGGGAGGGGAGCAGTACTTC
v_gene: TRBV7-3; d_gene: NA; abundance: NA; len: 17; j_gene: TRBJ2-1; CDR3aa: CASSHAPTGSGYNEQFF; CDR3nt: TGTGCCAGCAGCCACGCACCAACGGGATCGGGGTACAATGAGCAGTTCTTC
v_gene: TRBV5-1; d_gene: NA; abundance: many; len: 15; j_gene: TRBJ1-6; CDR3aa: CASSLADSSNSPLHF; CDR3nt: TGCGCCAGCAGCTTGGCGGACAGTTCGAATTCACCCCTCCACTTT
v_gene: TRBV6-6; d_gene: NA; abundance: NA; len: 15; j_gene: TRBJ1-4; CDR3aa: CASRLQRGQGEKLFF; CDR3nt: TGTGCCAGCAGGTTACAGCGGGGGCAGGGGGAAAAACTGTTTTTT
v_gene: TRBV7-9; d_gene: NA; abundance: NA; len: 14; j_gene: TRBJ1-2; CDR3aa: CASSGQAANYGYTF; CDR3nt: TGTGCCAGCAGCGGGCAGGCAGCCAACTATGGCTACACCTTC
v_gene: TRBV25-1; d_gene: NA; abundance: once; len: 15; j_gene: TRBJ2-3; CDR3aa: CASSDSVSTTDTQYF; CDR3nt: TGTGCCAGCAGTGATAGCGTATCCACCACAGATACGCAGTATTTT
v_gene: TRBV12-3/TRBV12-4; d_gene: NA; abundance: once; len: 11; j_gene: TRBJ2-6; CDR3aa: CASSHSPVLTF; CDR3nt: TGTGCCAGCAGCCACAGCCCCGTCCTGACTTTC
v_gene: TRBV11-2; d_gene: NA; abundance: once; len: 14; j_gene: TRBJ2-3; CDR3aa: CASSFSTSTDTQYF; CDR3nt: TGTGCCAGCAGCTTCTCGACTAGCACAGATACGCAGTATTTT
v_gene: TRBV28; d_gene: NA; abundance: NA; len: 15; j_gene: TRBJ2-6; CDR3aa: CASTPTGTGANVLTF; CDR3nt: TGTGCCAGCACCCCAACAGGGACTGGGGCCAACGTCCTGACTTTC
v_gene: TRBV10-3; d_gene: NA; abundance: NA; len: 12; j_gene: TRBJ2-1; CDR3aa: CAISELGNEQFF; CDR3nt: TGTGCCATCAGTGAACTCGGGAATGAGCAGTTCTTC
v_gene: TRBV7-2; d_gene: NA; abundance: NA; len: 15; j_gene: TRBJ1-3; CDR3aa: CASSFQGLSGNTIYF; CDR3nt: TGTGCCAGCAGCTTCCAGGGCCTCTCTGGAAACACCATATATTTT
v_gene: TRBV19; d_gene: TRBD1; abundance: NA; len: 14; j_gene: TRBJ1-1; CDR3aa: CASRGTGAYTEAFF; CDR3nt: TGTGCCAGTAGGGGGACAGGCGCGTACACTGAAGCTTTCTTT
v_gene: TRBV29-1; d_gene: NA; abundance: NA; len: 13; j_gene: TRBJ1-4; CDR3aa: CSATGTTNEKLFF; CDR3nt: TGCAGCGCTACAGGGACAACTAATGAAAAACTGTTTTTT
v_gene: TRBV27; d_gene: TRBD2; abundance: NA; len: 16; j_gene: TRBJ2-7; CDR3aa: CASSLRTSGTYYEQYF; CDR3nt: TGTGCCAGCAGTCTGAGGACTAGCGGGACGTACTACGAGCAGTACTTC
v_gene: TRBV28; d_gene: TRBD1; abundance: NA; len: 15; j_gene: TRBJ1-6; CDR3aa: CASRTTGVGNSPLHF; CDR3nt: TGTGCCAGCAGAACTACAGGGGTCGGTAATTCACCCCTCCACTTT
v_gene: TRBV7-9; d_gene: TRBD1; abundance: NA; len: 12; j_gene: TRBJ1-2; CDR3aa: CASSSSGTGTDF; CDR3nt: TGTGCCAGCAGCTCATCCGGGACAGGAACCGATTTC
v_gene: TRBV3-1/TRBV3-2; d_gene: NA; abundance: NA; len: 16; j_gene: TRBJ2-2; CDR3aa: CASSQDIYEKTGELFF; CDR3nt: TGTGCCAGCAGCCAAGATATTTACGAGAAGACCGGGGAGCTGTTTTTT
v_gene: TRBV4-2; d_gene: TRBD1; abundance: NA; len: 14; j_gene: TRBJ1-1; CDR3aa: CASSPGTGYTEAFF; CDR3nt: TGTGCCAGCAGCCCAGGGACAGGGTACACTGAAGCTTTCTTT
v_gene: TRBV18; d_gene: TRBD1; abundance: NA; len: 14; j_gene: TRBJ1-1; CDR3aa: CASSPRQGNTEAFF; CDR3nt: TGTGCCAGCTCACCACGACAGGGGAACACTGAAGCTTTCTTT
v_gene: TRBV9; d_gene: NA; abundance: few; len: 13; j_gene: TRBJ2-7; CDR3aa: CASSGGRGYEQYF; CDR3nt: TGTGCCAGCAGCGGAGGAAGGGGTTACGAGCAGTACTTC
v_gene: TRBV2; d_gene: TRBD1; abundance: once; len: 15; j_gene: TRBJ2-3; CDR3aa: CASSPRTGGTDTQYF; CDR3nt: TGTGCCAGCAGCCCGAGGACAGGGGGAACAGATACGCAGTATTTT
v_gene: TRBV9; d_gene: NA; abundance: NA; len: 15; j_gene: TRBJ2-3; CDR3aa: CASSVGELSTDTQYF; CDR3nt: TGTGCCAGCAGCGTAGGCGAGCTTAGCACAGATACGCAGTATTTT
v_gene: TRBV28; d_gene: NA; abundance: NA; len: 16; j_gene: TRBJ2-1; CDR3aa: CASSSPRGPGYNEQFF; CDR3nt: TGTGCCAGCAGCTCCCCAAGAGGGCCGGGATACAATGAGCAGTTCTTC
v_gene: TRBV13; d_gene: NA; abundance: NA; len: 20; j_gene: TRBJ1-5; CDR3aa: CASGLGPTARGIDSNQPQHF; CDR3nt: TGTGCCAGCGGCTTGGGACCCACCGCCAGGGGAATAGATAGCAATCAGCCCCAGCATTTT
v_gene: TRBV19; d_gene: NA; abundance: few; len: 15; j_gene: TRBJ1-5; CDR3aa: CASSIDREGVQPQHF; CDR3nt: TGTGCCAGTAGTATAGATCGTGAAGGGGTTCAGCCCCAGCATTTT
v_gene: TRBV12-3/TRBV12-4; d_gene: TRBD1; abundance: NA; len: 13; j_gene: TRBJ1-1; CDR3aa: CASQGAGNTEAFF; CDR3nt: TGTGCCAGTCAGGGGGCGGGGAACACTGAAGCTTTCTTT
v_gene: TRBV7-2; d_gene: TRBD1; abundance: NA; len: 14; j_gene: TRBJ1-6; CDR3aa: CASSSFTDGQGQDF; CDR3nt: TGTGCCAGCAGCTCATTTACAGATGGGCAGGGACAGGATTTT
v_gene: TRBV30; d_gene: TRBD2; abundance: once; len: 16; j_gene: TRBJ2-5; CDR3aa: CAWSGAGGRRGETQYF; CDR3nt: TGTGCCTGGAGTGGGGCGGGCGGGAGGAGAGGAGAGACCCAGTACTTC
v_gene: TRBV28; d_gene: NA; abundance: NA; len: 12; j_gene: TRBJ1-4; CDR3aa: CASTEGNEKLFF; CDR3nt: TGTGCCAGCACTGAGGGTAATGAAAAACTGTTTTTT
v_gene: TRBV28; d_gene: TRBD2; abundance: NA; len: 18; j_gene: TRBJ2-1; CDR3aa: CASSLGLAGGLVWNEQFF; CDR3nt: TGTGCCAGCAGTTTGGGGCTAGCGGGAGGGTTAGTATGGAATGAGCAGTTCTTC
v_gene: TRBV7-8; d_gene: NA; abundance: NA; len: 15; j_gene: TRBJ1-1; CDR3aa: CASSLGVQGSTEAFF; CDR3nt: TGTGCCAGCAGCTTAGGGGTTCAGGGGAGCACTGAAGCTTTCTTT
v_gene: TRBV5-1; d_gene: NA; abundance: NA; len: 14; j_gene: TRBJ1-6; CDR3aa: CASSLEQDNSPLHF; CDR3nt: TGCGCCAGCAGCTTGGAGCAGGATAATTCACCCCTCCACTTT
v_gene: TRBV9; d_gene: TRBD2; abundance: NA; len: 11; j_gene: TRBJ2-1; CDR3aa: CASSGLAEQFF; CDR3nt: TGTGCCAGCAGCGGACTAGCGGAGCAGTTCTTC
v_gene: TRBV5-1; d_gene: TRBD1; abundance: NA; len: 15; j_gene: TRBJ2-1; CDR3aa: CASSFTGGQYNEQFF; CDR3nt: TGCGCCAGCAGCTTCACAGGGGGCCAATACAATGAGCAGTTCTTC
v_gene: TRBV5-1; d_gene: TRBD1; abundance: NA; len: 13; j_gene: TRBJ2-5; CDR3aa: CASSAGGGETQYF; CDR3nt: TGCGCCAGCAGCGCAGGGGGCGGAGAGACCCAGTACTTC
v_gene: TRBV24-1; d_gene: NA; abundance: NA; len: 15; j_gene: TRBJ2-3; CDR3aa: CATSDISRGADTQYF; CDR3nt: TGTGCCACCAGTGATATCTCTCGGGGAGCAGATACGCAGTATTTT
v_gene: TRBV29-1; d_gene: NA; abundance: NA; len: 14; j_gene: TRBJ2-5; CDR3aa: CSVGFRGSGETQYF; CDR3nt: TGCAGCGTTGGTTTCCGGGGGTCGGGAGAGACCCAGTACTTC
v_gene: TRBV7-9; d_gene: TRBD2; abundance: few; len: 17; j_gene: TRBJ2-1; CDR3aa: CASSRTLGTSGSNEQFF; CDR3nt: TGTGCCAGCAGCCGAACCTTAGGGACTAGCGGGAGCAATGAGCAGTTCTTC
v_gene: TRBV9; d_gene: TRBD1; abundance: once; len: 15; j_gene: TRBJ2-1; CDR3aa: CASSDRDREYNEQFF; CDR3nt: TGTGCCAGCAGCGACCGGGACAGGGAGTACAATGAGCAGTTCTTC
v_gene: TRBV7-9; d_gene: TRBD2; abundance: NA; len: 16; j_gene: TRBJ2-7; CDR3aa: CASSTGTSGAGYEQYF; CDR3nt: TGTGCCAGCAGCACCGGGACTAGCGGGGCGGGCTACGAGCAGTACTTC
v_gene: TRBV30; d_gene: NA; abundance: NA; len: 13; j_gene: TRBJ1-2; CDR3aa: CAYTPGANYGYTF; CDR3nt: TGTGCCTACACCCCCGGAGCTAACTATGGCTACACCTTC
v_gene: TRBV9; d_gene: TRBD1; abundance: NA; len: 14; j_gene: TRBJ2-5; CDR3aa: CASSDTGGGETQYF; CDR3nt: TGTGCCAGCAGCGATACAGGGGGTGGAGAGACCCAGTACTTC
v_gene: TRBV7-2; d_gene: NA; abundance: NA; len: 13; j_gene: TRBJ2-7; CDR3aa: CASSAYPSYEQYF; CDR3nt: TGTGCCAGCAGCGCGTACCCCTCTTACGAGCAGTACTTC
v_gene: TRBV7-2; d_gene: NA; abundance: NA; len: 15; j_gene: TRBJ2-2; CDR3aa: CASSLGPANTGELFF; CDR3nt: TGTGCCAGCAGCTTGGGCCCCGCGAACACCGGGGAGCTGTTTTTT
v_gene: TRBV28; d_gene: TRBD2; abundance: NA; len: 16; j_gene: TRBJ2-1; CDR3aa: CASSFFGLAGDNEQFF; CDR3nt: TGTGCCAGCAGTTTCTTCGGACTAGCGGGAGACAATGAGCAGTTCTTC
v_gene: TRBV20-1; d_gene: TRBD1; abundance: NA; len: 15; j_gene: TRBJ2-3; CDR3aa: CSASFRDRGTDTQYF; CDR3nt: TGCAGTGCTAGTTTTCGGGACAGGGGCACAGATACGCAGTATTTT
v_gene: TRBV6-6; d_gene: NA; abundance: once; len: 13; j_gene: TRBJ1-4; CDR3aa: CASSYRGDEKLFF; CDR3nt: TGTGCCAGCAGTTATAGGGGCGACGAAAAACTGTTTTTT
v_gene: TRBV5-5; d_gene: TRBD1; abundance: NA; len: 17; j_gene: TRBJ1-5; CDR3aa: CASSLTDRGRSRQPQHF; CDR3nt: TGTGCCAGCAGCTTGACGGACAGGGGGAGATCGAGGCAGCCCCAGCATTTT
v_gene: TRBV5-3; d_gene: TRBD1; abundance: few; len: 19; j_gene: TRBJ1-6; CDR3aa: CARSERLLQGQARNSPLHF; CDR3nt: TGTGCCAGAAGCGAGCGACTTTTACAGGGGCAAGCGAGGAATTCACCCCTCCACTTT
v_gene: TRBV5-1; d_gene: TRBD1; abundance: NA; len: 17; j_gene: TRBJ1-2; CDR3aa: CASSLEGGRQRVYGYTF; CDR3nt: TGCGCCAGCAGCCTGGAAGGGGGCCGCCAAAGGGTCTATGGCTACACCTTC
v_gene: TRBV2; d_gene: NA; abundance: NA; len: 13; j_gene: TRBJ2-1; CDR3aa: CASQNLGDWEQFF; CDR3nt: TGTGCCAGCCAAAATTTAGGGGATTGGGAGCAGTTCTTC
v_gene: TRBV4-3; d_gene: NA; abundance: NA; len: 19; j_gene: TRBJ2-1; CDR3aa: CARSRRQGGVSGRDHEQFF; CDR3nt: TGCGCCCGCAGCCGCCGACAGGGAGGCGTGAGCGGGAGAGACCATGAGCAGTTCTTC
v_gene: TRBV6-1; d_gene: NA; abundance: NA; len: 13; j_gene: TRBJ2-2; CDR3aa: CASSEARTGELFF; CDR3nt: TGTGCCAGCAGTGAAGCGCGAACCGGGGAGCTGTTTTTT
v_gene: TRBV10-1; d_gene: TRBD1; abundance: NA; len: 14; j_gene: TRBJ1-2; CDR3aa: CAFPLPDRPYGYTF; CDR3nt: TGCGCCTTTCCCCTACCGGACAGGCCCTATGGCTACACCTTC
v_gene: TRBV2; d_gene: TRBD2; abundance: NA; len: 15; j_gene: TRBJ2-7; CDR3aa: CASSEGLAGAREQYF; CDR3nt: TGTGCCAGCAGTGAAGGACTAGCGGGAGCCAGGGAGCAGTACTTC
v_gene: TRBV18; d_gene: NA; abundance: NA; len: 15; j_gene: TRBJ1-3; CDR3aa: CASSPSGFTGNTIYF; CDR3nt: TGTGCCAGCTCACCGTCAGGGTTCACTGGAAACACCATATATTTT